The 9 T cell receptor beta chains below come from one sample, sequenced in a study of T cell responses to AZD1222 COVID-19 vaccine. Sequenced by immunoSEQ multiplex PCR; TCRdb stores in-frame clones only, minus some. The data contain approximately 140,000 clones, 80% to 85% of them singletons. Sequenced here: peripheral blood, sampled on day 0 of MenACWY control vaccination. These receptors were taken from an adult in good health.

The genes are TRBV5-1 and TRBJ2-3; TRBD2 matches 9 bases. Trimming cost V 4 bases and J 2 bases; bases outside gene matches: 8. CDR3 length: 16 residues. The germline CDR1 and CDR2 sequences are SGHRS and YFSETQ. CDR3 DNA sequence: TGCGCCAGCAGCGCGGGACTAGCCCTACACACAGATACGCAGTATTTT. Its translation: CASSAGLALHTDTQYF.

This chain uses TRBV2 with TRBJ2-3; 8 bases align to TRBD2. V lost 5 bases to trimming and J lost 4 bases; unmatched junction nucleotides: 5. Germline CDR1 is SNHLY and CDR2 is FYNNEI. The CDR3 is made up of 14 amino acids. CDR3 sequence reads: CASSPGTRADTQYF. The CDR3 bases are TGTGCCAGCAGTCCCGGGACTAGGGCAGATACGCAGTATTTT.

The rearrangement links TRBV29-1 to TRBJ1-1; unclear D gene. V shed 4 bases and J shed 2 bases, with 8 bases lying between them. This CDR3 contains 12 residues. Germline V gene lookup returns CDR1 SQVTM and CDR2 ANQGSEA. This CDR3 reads CSVVGYNTEAFF. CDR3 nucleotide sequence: TGCAGCGTTGTTGGGTATAACACTGAAGCTTTCTTT.

This chain's CDR3 is CASSEAGQGSETQYF. CDR3 nucleotides: TGTGCCAGCAGTGAAGCGGGTCAGGGGTCAGAGACCCAGTACTTC. The V and J genes are TRBV2 and TRBJ2-5; D is possibly TRBD1 (6 bases). The V gene lost 0 bases and the J gene lost 4 bases, with 12 bases spanning the gap. In germline, CDR1 is SNHLY, CDR2 FYNNEI. The CDR3 loop spans 15 amino acids. Based on the CDR3 plus reference TRBV2 and TRBJ2-5, the full variable domain is EPEVTQTPSHQVTQMGQEVILRCVPISNHLYFYWYRQILGQKVEFLVSFYNNEISEKSEIFDDQFSVERPDGSNFTLKIRSTKLEDSAMYFCASSEAGQGSETQYFGPGTRLLVL.

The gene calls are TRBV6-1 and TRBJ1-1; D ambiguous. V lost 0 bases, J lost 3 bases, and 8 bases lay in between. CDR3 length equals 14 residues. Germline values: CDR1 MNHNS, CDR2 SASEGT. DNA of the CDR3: TGTGCCAGCAGTGAAGCTCCCGGGGACACTGAAGCTTTCTTT. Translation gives CASSEAPGDTEAFF.

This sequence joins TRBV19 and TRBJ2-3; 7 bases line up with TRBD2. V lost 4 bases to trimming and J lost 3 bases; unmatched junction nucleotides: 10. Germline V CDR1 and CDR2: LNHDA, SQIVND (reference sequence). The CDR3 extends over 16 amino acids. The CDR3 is CASSTPRVAGTDTQYF. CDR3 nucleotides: TGTGCCAGTAGTACCCCTCGGGTAGCGGGTACAGATACGCAGTATTTT.

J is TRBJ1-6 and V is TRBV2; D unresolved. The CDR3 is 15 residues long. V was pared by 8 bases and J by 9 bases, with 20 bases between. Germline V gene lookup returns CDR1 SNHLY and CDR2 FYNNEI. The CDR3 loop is CASLRTVLERSPLHF. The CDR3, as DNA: TGTGCCAGCCTTAGGACGGTTTTAGAGCGTTCACCCCTCCACTTT. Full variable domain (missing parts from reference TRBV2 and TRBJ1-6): EPEVTQTPSHQVTQMGQEVILRCVPISNHLYFYWYRQILGQKVEFLVSFYNNEISEKSEIFDDQFSVERPDGSNFTLKIRSTKLEDSAMYFCASLRTVLERSPLHFGNGTRLTVT.

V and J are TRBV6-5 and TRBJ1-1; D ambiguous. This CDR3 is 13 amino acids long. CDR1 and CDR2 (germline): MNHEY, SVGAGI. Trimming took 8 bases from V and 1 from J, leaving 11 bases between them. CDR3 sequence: CASSGNWNTEAFF. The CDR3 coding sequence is TGTGCCAGCTCAGGAAACTGGAACACTGAAGCTTTCTTT.

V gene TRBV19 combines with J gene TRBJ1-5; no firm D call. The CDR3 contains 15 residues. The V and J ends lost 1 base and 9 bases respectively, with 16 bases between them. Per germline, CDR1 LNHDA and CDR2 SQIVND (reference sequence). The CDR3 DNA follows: TGTGCCAGTAGTATAGGCGACACCCCAGAGCTGCCCCAGCATTTT. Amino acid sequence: CASSIGDTPELPQHF.